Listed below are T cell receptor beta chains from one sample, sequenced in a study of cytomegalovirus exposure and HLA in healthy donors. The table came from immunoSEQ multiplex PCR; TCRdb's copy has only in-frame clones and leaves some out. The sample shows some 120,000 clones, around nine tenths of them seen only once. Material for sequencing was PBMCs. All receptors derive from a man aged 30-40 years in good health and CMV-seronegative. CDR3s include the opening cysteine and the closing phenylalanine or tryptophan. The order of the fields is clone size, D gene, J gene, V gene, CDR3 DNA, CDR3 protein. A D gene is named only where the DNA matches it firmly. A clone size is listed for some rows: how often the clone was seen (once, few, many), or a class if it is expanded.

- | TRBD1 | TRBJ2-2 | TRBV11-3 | TGTGCCAGCAGCTTAGCGGGACAGGGTTCGGGGGAGCTGTTTTTT | CASSLAGQGSGELFF
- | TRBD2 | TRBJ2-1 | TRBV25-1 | TGTGCCAGCAGTGAGAGTCTAGCGGGATACAATGAGCAGTTCTTC | CASSESLAGYNEQFF
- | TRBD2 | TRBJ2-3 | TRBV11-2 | TGTGCCAGCAGCAAACTTAGCGGGAGGGGTGGGGATACGCAGTATTTT | CASSKLSGRGGDTQYF
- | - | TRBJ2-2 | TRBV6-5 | TGTGCCAGCAGTTTAAAGCCGGGTTTCACCGGGGAGCTGTTTTTT | CASSLKPGFTGELFF
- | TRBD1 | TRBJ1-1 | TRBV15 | TGTGCCACCAGCGGGACAGGGGTGGGATTCAACACTGAAGCTTTCTTT | CATSGTGVGFNTEAFF
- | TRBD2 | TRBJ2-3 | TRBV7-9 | TGTGCCAGCAGCTTAGTTAGCGGGAGTCCAGATACGCAGTATTTT | CASSLVSGSPDTQYF
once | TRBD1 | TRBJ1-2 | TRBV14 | TGTGCCAGCAGCCAGGGACAGGGTTTGAGCTACACCTTC | CASSQGQGLSYTF
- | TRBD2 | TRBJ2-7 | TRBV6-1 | TGTGCCAGCAGTGAAGGGACTAGCGGATTATCCTACGAGCAGTACTTC | CASSEGTSGLSYEQYF
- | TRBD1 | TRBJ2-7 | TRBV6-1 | TGTGCCAGCGGGATTAACAGGGGGCGGGCCTACGAGCAGTACTTC | CASGINRGRAYEQYF
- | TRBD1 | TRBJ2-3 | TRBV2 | TGTGCCAGCAGTCCCGGGACAGCTAGCACAGATACGCAGTATTTT | CASSPGTASTDTQYF
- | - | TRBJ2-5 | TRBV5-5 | TGTGCCAGCAGCTTGATGCCACCGGAAGAGACCCAGTACTTC | CASSLMPPEETQYF
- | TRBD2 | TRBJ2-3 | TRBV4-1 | TGCGCCAGCAGCCAAATCGCCAGCGGGATATCGGATACGCAGTATTTT | CASSQIASGISDTQYF
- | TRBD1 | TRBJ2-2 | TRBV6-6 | TGTGCCAGCAGTTACTTACAGGGGAACGGGGAGCTGTTTTTT | CASSYLQGNGELFF
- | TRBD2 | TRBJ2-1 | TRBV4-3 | TGCGCCAGCAGCCAAGTGGTTAGCGGGAGCTCCTACAATGAGCAGTTCTTC | CASSQVVSGSSYNEQFF
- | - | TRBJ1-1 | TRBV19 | TGTGCCAGTAGTATTCAGGGGCGGATGAACACTGAAGCTTTCTTT | CASSIQGRMNTEAFF
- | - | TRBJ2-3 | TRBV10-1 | TGCGCCAGCAGCTCGCTGGTGGACTGGAAATCGGATACGCAGTATTTT | CASSSLVDWKSDTQYF
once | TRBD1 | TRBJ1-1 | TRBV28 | TGTGCCAGCAGTTTGGTCCCGGGACAGGGCGAAGCTTTCTTT | CASSLVPGQGEAFF
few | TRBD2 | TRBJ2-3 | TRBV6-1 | TGTGCCAGCAGTGGTGCGGGAGCCACAGATACGCAGTATTTT | CASSGAGATDTQYF
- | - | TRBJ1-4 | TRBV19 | TGTGCCAGTAGTATAGTAAGAACAGGTGGGAATGAAAAACTGTTTTTT | CASSIVRTGGNEKLFF
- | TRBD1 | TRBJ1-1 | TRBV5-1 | TGCGCCAGCAGCCAAGGGACAGTCCAGAACACTGAAGCTTTCTTT | CASSQGTVQNTEAFF
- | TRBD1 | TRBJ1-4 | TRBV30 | TGTGCCGGGAAAGGACAGGGGACGAGTGAAAAACTGTTTTTT | CAGKGQGTSEKLFF
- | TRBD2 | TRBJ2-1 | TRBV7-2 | TGTGCCAGCAGTCTAGGAACTAGCGGCTACAATGAGCAGTTCTTC | CASSLGTSGYNEQFF
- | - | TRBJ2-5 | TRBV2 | TGTGCCAGCAGTGGTTTAGGGGCAGAAGAGACCCAGTACTTC | CASSGLGAEETQYF
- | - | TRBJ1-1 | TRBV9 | TGTGCCAGCAGCCCCACTAATCTGAGAGGAACTGAAGCTTTCTTT | CASSPTNLRGTEAFF
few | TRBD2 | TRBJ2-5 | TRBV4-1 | TGCGCCAGCAGCTTAGCGGGAGTCGTGGAGACCCAGTACTTC | CASSLAGVVETQYF
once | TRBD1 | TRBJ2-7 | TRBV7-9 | TGTGCCAGCAGCTTGGTTTTCGGACAGGGGGCCTACGAGCAGTACTTC | CASSLVFGQGAYEQYF
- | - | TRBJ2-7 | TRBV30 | TGTGCCTGGAGGACGACAGTCTCCTACGAGCAGTACTTC | CAWRTTVSYEQYF
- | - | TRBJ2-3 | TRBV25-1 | TGTGCCAGCAGGAAGGACACCCCGGGCGGAGATACGCAGTATTTT | CASRKDTPGGDTQYF
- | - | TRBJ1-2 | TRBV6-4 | TGTGCCAGCAGTGACTCGACAGGTGGGGGCTACACCTTC | CASSDSTGGGYTF
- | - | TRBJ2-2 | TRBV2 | TGTGCCAGCGGGTCGGGGTCGAACACCGGGGAGCTGTTTTTT | CASGSGSNTGELFF
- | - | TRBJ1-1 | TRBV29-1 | TGCAGCGTTCGACAGGACCAGAACACTGAAGCTTTCTTT | CSVRQDQNTEAFF
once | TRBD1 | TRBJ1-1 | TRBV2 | TGTGCCAGCCAGGGACAGGGTGCCACTGAAGCTTTCTTT | CASQGQGATEAFF
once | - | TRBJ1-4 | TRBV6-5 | TGTGCCAGCAGTTACACAGGGACACAGTCTAATGAAAAACTGTTTTTT | CASSYTGTQSNEKLFF
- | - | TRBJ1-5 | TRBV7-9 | TGTGCCAGCAGCTTAGCGCAGGGTACGGGCAATCAGCCCCAGCATTTT | CASSLAQGTGNQPQHF
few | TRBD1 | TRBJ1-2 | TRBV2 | TGTGCCAGCAGTCCGGGACAGGGGTTTGGTGGCTACACCTTC | CASSPGQGFGGYTF
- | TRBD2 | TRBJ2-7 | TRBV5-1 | TGCGCCAGCAGCTTGGGGACTAGCCTATCCTACGAGCAGTACTTC | CASSLGTSLSYEQYF
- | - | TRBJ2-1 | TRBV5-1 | TGCGCCAGCAGCTTGGGTGGGACTGGCGACTACAATGAGCAGTTCTTC | CASSLGGTGDYNEQFF
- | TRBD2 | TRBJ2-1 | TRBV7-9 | TGTGCCAGCAGCTCGACTAGCGGGAACAACAATGAGCAGTTCTTC | CASSSTSGNNNEQFF
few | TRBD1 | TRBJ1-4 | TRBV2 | TGTGCCAGCAGTCAGGACTATCAGGGGGCCCATGAAAAACTGTTTTTT | CASSQDYQGAHEKLFF
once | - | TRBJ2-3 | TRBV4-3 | TGCGCCAGCAGCCAAGATAGCCCTGCCGATACGCAGTATTTT | CASSQDSPADTQYF
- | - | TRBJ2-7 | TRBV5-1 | TGCGCCAGCAAGAATCCCGGGATAACCTACGAGCAGTACTTC | CASKNPGITYEQYF
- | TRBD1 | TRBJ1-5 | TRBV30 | TGTGCCTGGAGTGCTCAGGGGGGTCAGCCCCAGCATTTT | CAWSAQGGQPQHF
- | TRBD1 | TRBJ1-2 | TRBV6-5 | TGTGCCAGCAGATCCGGGACAGAGCTTTATGGCTACACCTTC | CASRSGTELYGYTF
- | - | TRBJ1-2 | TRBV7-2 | TGTGCCAGCAGCTCCCATTTTGTCTCGAGAGGCTACACCTTC | CASSSHFVSRGYTF
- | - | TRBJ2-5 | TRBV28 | TGTGCCAGCAACGGGAGGGCAGGGGGACGGGAGACCCAGTACTTC | CASNGRAGGRETQYF
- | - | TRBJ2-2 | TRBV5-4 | TGTGCCAGCAGCCAAGGGCAGGGTTTAACCGGGGAGCTGTTTTTT | CASSQGQGLTGELFF
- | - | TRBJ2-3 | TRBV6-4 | TGTGCCAGCAGTCCCAGGGGAGGCACAGATACGCAGTATTTT | CASSPRGGTDTQYF
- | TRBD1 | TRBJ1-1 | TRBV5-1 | TGCGCCAGCAGGACAGGGGGCGCAGAGGACACTGAAGCTTTCTTT | CASRTGGAEDTEAFF
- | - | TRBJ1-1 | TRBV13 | TGTGCCAGCAGCTTGATTGGAGGGGTGAACACTGAAGCTTTCTTT | CASSLIGGVNTEAFF
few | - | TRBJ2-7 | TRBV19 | TGTGCCAGTAGTCCCCGGACTGATACCTACGAGCAGTACTTC | CASSPRTDTYEQYF
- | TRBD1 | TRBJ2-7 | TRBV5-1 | TGCGCCAGCAGCTCTCCGGGACAGGGCTACGAGCAGTACTTC | CASSSPGQGYEQYF
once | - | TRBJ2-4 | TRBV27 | TGTGCCAGCAGCACTAGAGCCGGGACTCTAATAAACATTCAGTACTTC | CASSTRAGTLINIQYF
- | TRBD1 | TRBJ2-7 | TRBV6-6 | TGTGCCAGCAGTCCTGCCCGGACAGGGGGCTACGAGCAGTACTTC | CASSPARTGGYEQYF
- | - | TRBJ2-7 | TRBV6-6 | TGTGCCAGCAGCTGGGGAGCTTCCTCCTACGAGCAGTACTTC | CASSWGASSYEQYF